The 16 T cell receptor beta chains presented below share a single source sample, sequenced in a study of cytomegalovirus exposure and HLA in healthy donors (dated by TCRdb to 2017 to 2019). The library came from the immunoSEQ multiplex PCR assay. The multiplex PCR relied on a mix of 60 forward primers for TCR Vbeta segments and 13 reverse primers for TCR Jbeta segments. TCRdb took this table from immuneACCESS and kept in-frame rearrangements with V and J called. Such tables lack part of the clones; where checked against another copy, unresolved V genes explain under half of the gap, and the rest is unexplained. Here the sample has about 130,000 clones; over 70% occur a single time. The leading ten clones occupy 3.5% to 4.5% of the sample. The sequencing input was PBMCs. The receptors originated from a man between 18 and 29 years old in good health and CMV-seropositive.

The rearrangement uses TRBV7-2 and TRBJ2-5; D is perhaps TRBD1 (5 bases). Germline V gives CDR1 SGHTA, CDR2 FQGNSA. The CDR3 length is 13 residues. Trimming removed 3 bases at V and 5 bases at J, with 10 bases between. This CDR3 reads CASSLNKGETQYF. The CDR3 DNA is TGTGCCAGCAGCTTGAACAAGGGGGAGACCCAGTACTTC. Drawing the rest from reference TRBV7-2 and TRBJ2-5, the complete variable domain is GAGVSQSPSNKVTEKGKDVELRCDPISGHTALYWYRQSLGQGLEFLIYFQGNSAPDKSGLPSDRFSAERTGGSVSTLTIQRTQQEDSAVYLCASSLNKGETQYFGPGTRLLVL.

This chain links TRBV7-9 with TRBJ1-1; no definite D call. The CDR3 runs 15 residues. Germline CDR1 and CDR2: SEHNR and FQNEAQ (reference sequence). V was pared by 1 base and J by 6 bases, with 15 bases between. The CDR3 nucleotides read TGTGCCAGCAGCTTAGGTGCATCTCGACACGCTGAAGCTTTCTTT. Translating gives CASSLGASRHAEAFF.

The chain carries TRBV4-1 and TRBJ1-3; 9 bases line up with TRBD1. Per the germline V gene, CDR1 is MGHRA and CDR2 is YSYEKL. The V and J ends lost 3 bases and 2 bases, in that order; junction bases with no gene match: 11. The CDR3 has 18 residues. CDR3 loop: CASSHVPGTGSAGNTIYF. The CDR3 DNA reads TGCGCCAGCAGCCATGTACCCGGGACAGGGTCGGCTGGAAACACCATATATTTT.

V and J are TRBV30 and TRBJ2-5; D gene uncertain. Trimming removed 0 bases from V and 4 bases from J, with 6 bases in between. The CDR3 is made up of 12 amino acids. Per germline, CDR1 GTSNPN and CDR2 SVGIG (reference sequence). In DNA form, the CDR3 reads TGTGCCTGGAGTGTACAGTTAGAGACCCAGTACTTC. The encoded protein is CAWSVQLETQYF.

This clone has a single count. V gene TRBV5-1 combines with J gene TRBJ2-7, with 7 nucleotides matching TRBD2. Germline CDR1 SGHRS, CDR2 YFSETQ. The length of the CDR3 is 18 residues. The V segment lost 3 bases and the J segment 0 bases; nucleotides outside the gene matches: 15. The DNA of the CDR3 is TGCGCCAGCAGCTCTCTTCTTGCTAGCGGAACCAGCTCCTACGAGCAGTACTTC. This encodes CASSSLLASGTSSYEQYF.

This chain joins TRBV7-2 and TRBJ2-5; 7 bases line up with TRBD2. J lost 7 bases, V lost 8 bases, and 13 bases had no gene match. CDR1 and CDR2 from the germline V gene are SGHTA and FQGNSA. This CDR3 is built from 14 residues. The CDR3 is CASVPKSGTRTQYF. CDR3 DNA sequence: TGTGCCAGCGTCCCCAAAAGCGGGACGCGGACCCAGTACTTC.

J is TRBJ1-1 and V is TRBV30, with TRBD1 matching over 8 bases. Germline CDR1 GTSNPN, CDR2 SVGIG (reference sequence). Unmatched junction bases numbered 11, after V lost 4 bases and J lost 7 bases. The CDR3 contains 14 residues. Written as DNA, the CDR3 is TGTGCCTGGAATCATCAGGGGGCAAGGTTTGAAGCTTTCTTT. This encodes CAWNHQGARFEAFF.

J is TRBJ2-3 and V is TRBV2; 10 positions agree with TRBD1. The ends lost 6 bases at V and 6 bases at J; junction bases unmatched: 9. The CDR3 has 15 residues. Per germline, CDR1 SNHLY and CDR2 FYNNEI. The CDR3 loop is CASSLRDRGMDTQYF. As DNA, the CDR3 is TGTGCCAGCAGCCTCCGGGACAGGGGTATGGATACGCAGTATTTT.

The chain links TRBV2 to TRBJ2-5; 11 bases are a match to TRBD2. The CDR3 is made up of 15 amino acids. Looked up from germline, CDR1 is SNHLY and CDR2 is FYNNEI. With V trimmed by 4 bases and J by 0 bases, 1 base remained unmatched. The CDR3 protein is CASSGTSGYQETQYF. CDR3 coding DNA: TGTGCCAGCAGTGGGACTAGCGGGTACCAAGAGACCCAGTACTTC.

This clone was seen just once. The V call is TRBV7-9, the J call TRBJ2-7, with D possibly matching TRBD1 (5 bases). CDR1 and CDR2 from the germline V gene are SEHNR and FQNEAQ (reference sequence). V gave up 5 bases and J gave up 4 bases, with 12 bases separating them. The CDR3 runs to 13 residues. As DNA, the CDR3 is TGTGCCAGCAGCGGGGCGGTCCAGTACGAGCAGTACTTC. Protein product: CASSGAVQYEQYF.

This sequence joins TRBV19 and TRBJ2-7, with 10 bases aligning to TRBD1. Germline-derived CDR1 and CDR2 are LNHDA and SQIVND (reference sequence). The CDR3 consists of 14 residues. Germline trimming cut 7 bases from V and 2 bases from J; bases unmatched to any gene: 5. CDR3 sequence reads: CASTPGTGAYEQYF. CDR3 in DNA: TGTGCCAGTACACCCGGGACAGGGGCCTACGAGCAGTACTTC.

The chain uses TRBV5-4 and TRBJ1-6; 7 nucleotides line up with TRBD1. The V and J ends lost 3 bases and 4 bases, in that order; junction bases with no gene match: 7. The CDR3 is made up of 16 amino acids. Germline loops: CDR1 SGHNT, CDR2 YYREEE (reference sequence). The CDR3 DNA is TGTGCCAGCAGCTCATCCCACAGGGGATATAATTCACCCCTCCACTTT. Protein: CASSSSHRGYNSPLHF.

The chain combines TRBV4-3 with TRBJ2-1; TRBD2 is a possible D gene (5 bases). Looked up from germline, CDR1 is LGHNA and CDR2 is YSLEER. With 0 bases removed from V and 1 base from J, the gap between germline ends came to 10 bases. The CDR3 runs to 16 residues. The CDR3: CASSQDLGGSYNEQFF. The CDR3 bases are TGCGCCAGCAGCCAAGATTTAGGCGGGTCCTACAATGAGCAGTTCTTC.

To note about this clone: A read error may produce the germline difference seen at one junction end. The gene calls are TRBV7-8 and TRBJ1-2; possibly TRBD1 for D (5 bases). The CDR3 has 16 residues. Germline V gives CDR1 SGHVS, CDR2 FQNEAQ. Here the CDR3 DNA reads TGTGCCGGCAGCTTAGTAGGGTCAGGGAATTACTATGGCTACACCTTC. Its translation is CAGSLVGSGNYYGYTF.

This clone came up a few times. The chain couples TRBV6-4 to TRBJ2-2, with 8 bases identical to TRBD2. Germline V gives CDR1 MRHNA, CDR2 SNTAGT. J gave up 6 bases and V 0 bases, and 0 bases lay outside the gene matches. The CDR3 covers 14 residues. The CDR3 spells CASSDSSGAGELFF. In DNA form, the CDR3 reads TGTGCCAGCAGTGACTCTAGCGGGGCCGGGGAGCTGTTTTTT.

This clone was seen just once. This chain links TRBV6-5 with TRBJ1-6, with 9 bases matching TRBD1. Trimming cost V 4 bases and J 7 bases; bases outside gene matches: 2. This CDR3 region has 14 residues. Germline values: CDR1 MNHEY, CDR2 SVGAGI. In DNA form, the CDR3 reads TGTGCCAGCAGTTCACAGGGGGCGAATTCACCCCTCCACTTT. Translation gives CASSSQGANSPLHF.